This TCR beta chain is from a study of blood T cell repertoires in COVID-19. Study background: Samples representing acute and convalescent COVID-19 were sourced from the United States, Italy and Spain. From T cells, B-cell-depleted T cells, or PBMCs came the material, which was cDNA or gDNA.

Germline V gives CDR1 MNHEY, CDR2 SVGEGT. The CDR3 is made up of 16 amino acids. The germline V and J ends were trimmed by 0 bases and 0 bases, with 11 bases remaining between them. Authors' methods: Quantification of nucleated cells was approximated via reference gene primer amplification. TCRdb's table, derived via immunoSEQ multiplex PCR, lists solely in-frame clones and lacks some. V, J and clone size are taken as reported in that table, and D and trimming were inferred from the DNA itself. The table records about 300,000 clones, around nine tenths of them present only once. The sequenced material came from peripheral blood. This chain connects TRBV6-2 or TRBV6-3 to TRBJ1-2; D remains unclear. This clonotype was sampled from an older man with acute or convalescent COVID-19. The CDR3 here is CASSYSNSGSNYGYTF. DNA for the CDR3: TGTGCCAGCAGTTACTCAAACAGCGGATCTAACTATGGCTACACCTTC.